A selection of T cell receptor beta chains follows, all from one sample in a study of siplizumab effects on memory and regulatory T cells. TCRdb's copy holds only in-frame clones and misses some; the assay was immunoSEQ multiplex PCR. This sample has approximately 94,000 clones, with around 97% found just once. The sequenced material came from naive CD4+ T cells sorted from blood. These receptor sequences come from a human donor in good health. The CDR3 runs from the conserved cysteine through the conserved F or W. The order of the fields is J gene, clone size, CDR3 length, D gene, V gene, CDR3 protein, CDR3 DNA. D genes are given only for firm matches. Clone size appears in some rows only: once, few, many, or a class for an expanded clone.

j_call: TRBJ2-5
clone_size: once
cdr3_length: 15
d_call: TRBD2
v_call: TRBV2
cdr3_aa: CASSRIAGGQETQYF
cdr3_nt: TGTGCCAGCAGTAGGATAGCGGGGGGTCAAGAGACCCAGTACTTC

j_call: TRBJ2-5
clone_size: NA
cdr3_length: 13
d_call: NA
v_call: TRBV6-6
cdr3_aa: CASRLEYQETQYF
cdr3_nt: TGTGCCAGCAGGCTAGAGTACCAAGAGACCCAGTACTTC

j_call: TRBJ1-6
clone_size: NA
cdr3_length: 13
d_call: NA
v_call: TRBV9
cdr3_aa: CASSLGTRPPLHF
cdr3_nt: TGTGCCAGCAGCCTCGGGACACGTCCACCCCTCCACTTT

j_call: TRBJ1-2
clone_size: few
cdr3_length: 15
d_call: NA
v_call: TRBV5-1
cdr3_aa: CASSLGQANNYGYTF
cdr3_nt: TGCGCCAGCAGCTTGGGACAGGCTAATAACTATGGCTACACCTTC

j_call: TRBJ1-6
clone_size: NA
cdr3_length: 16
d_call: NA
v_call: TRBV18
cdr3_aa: CASSPPGVSYNSPLHF
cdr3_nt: TGTGCCAGCTCACCACCGGGGGTCTCCTATAATTCACCCCTCCACTTT

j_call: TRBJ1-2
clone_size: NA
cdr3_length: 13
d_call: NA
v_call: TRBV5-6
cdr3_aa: CASSLQGTYGYTF
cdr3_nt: TGTGCCAGCAGCTTACAGGGCACCTATGGCTACACCTTC

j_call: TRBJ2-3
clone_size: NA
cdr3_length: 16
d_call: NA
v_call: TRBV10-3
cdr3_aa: CAISATGRHGTDTQYF
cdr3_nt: TGTGCCATCAGTGCCACCGGACGGCATGGCACAGATACGCAGTATTTT

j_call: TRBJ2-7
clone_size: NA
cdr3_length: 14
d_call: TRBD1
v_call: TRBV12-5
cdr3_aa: CASGPDRGLYEQYF
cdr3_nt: TGTGCTAGTGGCCCAGACAGGGGACTCTACGAGCAGTACTTC

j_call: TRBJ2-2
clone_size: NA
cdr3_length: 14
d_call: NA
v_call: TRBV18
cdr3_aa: CASYGTLNTGELFF
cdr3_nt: TGTGCCAGCTACGGGACTCTGAACACCGGGGAGCTGTTTTTT

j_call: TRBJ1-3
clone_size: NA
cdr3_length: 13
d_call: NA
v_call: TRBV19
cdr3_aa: CASRQSSGNTIYF
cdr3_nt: TGTGCCAGTAGGCAAAGCTCTGGAAACACCATATATTTT

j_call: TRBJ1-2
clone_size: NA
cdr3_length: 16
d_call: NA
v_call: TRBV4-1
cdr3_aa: CASSQEGTGREGGYTF
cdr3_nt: TGCGCCAGCAGCCAAGAGGGAACAGGGAGGGAAGGTGGCTACACCTTC

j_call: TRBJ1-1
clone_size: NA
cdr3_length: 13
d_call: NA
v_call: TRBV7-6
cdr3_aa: CASSLRANTEAFF
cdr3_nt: TGTGCCAGCAGCTTAAGAGCGAACACTGAAGCTTTCTTT

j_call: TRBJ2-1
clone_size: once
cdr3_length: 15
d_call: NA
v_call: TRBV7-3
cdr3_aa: CASSSQGELRGEQFF
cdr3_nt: TGTGCCAGCAGCTCACAGGGAGAATTGAGGGGCGAGCAGTTCTTC

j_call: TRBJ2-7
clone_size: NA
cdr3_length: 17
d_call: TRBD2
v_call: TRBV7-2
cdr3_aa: CASSLGPRAGESYEQYF
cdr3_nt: TGTGCCAGCAGCTTAGGTCCCCGAGCGGGGGAATCCTACGAGCAGTACTTC

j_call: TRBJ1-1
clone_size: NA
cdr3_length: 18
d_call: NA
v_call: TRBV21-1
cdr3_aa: CASTNRASITFMNTEAFF
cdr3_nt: TGTGCCAGCACAAACAGGGCGTCCATAACCTTTATGAACACTGAAGCTTTCTTT

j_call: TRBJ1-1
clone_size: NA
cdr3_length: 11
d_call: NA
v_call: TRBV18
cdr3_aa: CASSALSEAFF
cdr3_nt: TGTGCCAGCTCAGCTCTCTCTGAAGCTTTCTTT

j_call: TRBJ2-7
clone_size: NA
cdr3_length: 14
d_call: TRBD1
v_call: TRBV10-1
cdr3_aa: CASEVRDRGYEQYF
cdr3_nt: TGCGCCAGTGAAGTCCGGGACAGGGGCTACGAGCAGTACTTC

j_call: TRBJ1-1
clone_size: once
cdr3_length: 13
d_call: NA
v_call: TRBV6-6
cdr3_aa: CASSYGGNTEAFF
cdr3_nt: TGTGCCAGCAGTTACGGAGGGAACACTGAAGCTTTCTTT

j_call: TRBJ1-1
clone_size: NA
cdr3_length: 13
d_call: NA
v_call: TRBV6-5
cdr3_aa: CASRVATRREAFF
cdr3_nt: TGTGCCAGCAGGGTAGCCACGAGGAGAGAAGCTTTCTTT

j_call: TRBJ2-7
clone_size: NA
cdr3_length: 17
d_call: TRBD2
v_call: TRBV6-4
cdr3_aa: CARYTASGSMPSYEQYF
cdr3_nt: TGTGCCAGATATACAGCTAGCGGGTCCATGCCCTCCTACGAGCAGTACTTC

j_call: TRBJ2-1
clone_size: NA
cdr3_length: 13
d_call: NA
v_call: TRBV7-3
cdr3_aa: CASSLGQNNEQFF
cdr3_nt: TGTGCCAGCAGCTTAGGCCAAAACAATGAGCAGTTCTTC

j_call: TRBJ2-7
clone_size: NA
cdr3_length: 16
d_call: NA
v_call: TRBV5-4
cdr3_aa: CASSPSIGGRSYEQYF
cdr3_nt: TGTGCCAGCAGCCCCTCCATCGGGGGCCGCTCCTACGAGCAGTACTTC

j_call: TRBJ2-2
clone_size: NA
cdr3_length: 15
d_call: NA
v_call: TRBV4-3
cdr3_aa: CASSQVDSNTGELFF
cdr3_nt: TGCGCCAGCAGCCAAGTGGATTCGAACACCGGGGAGCTGTTTTTT

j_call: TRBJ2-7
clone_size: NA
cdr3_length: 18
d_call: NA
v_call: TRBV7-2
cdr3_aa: CASSLARVYGSSSYEQYF
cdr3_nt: TGTGCCAGCAGCTTAGCGCGAGTTTACGGGTCGAGCTCCTACGAGCAGTACTTC

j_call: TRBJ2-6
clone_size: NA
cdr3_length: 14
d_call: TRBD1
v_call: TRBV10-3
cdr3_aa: CANRGGTGANVLTF
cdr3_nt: TGTGCCAACAGGGGTGGGACTGGGGCCAACGTCCTGACTTTC

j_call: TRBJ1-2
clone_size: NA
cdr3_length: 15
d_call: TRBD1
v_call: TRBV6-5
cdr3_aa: CASSYRDRVGYGYTF
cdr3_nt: TGTGCCAGCAGTTACCGGGACAGGGTGGGCTATGGCTACACCTTC

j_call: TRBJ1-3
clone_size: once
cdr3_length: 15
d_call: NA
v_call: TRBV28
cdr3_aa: CASSFLGVTGNTIYF
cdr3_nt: TGTGCCAGCAGTTTCCTAGGGGTAACTGGAAACACCATATATTTT

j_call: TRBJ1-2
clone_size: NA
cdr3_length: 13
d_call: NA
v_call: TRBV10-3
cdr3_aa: CAISEDRNYGYTF
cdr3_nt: TGTGCCATCAGTGAGGACAGAAACTATGGCTACACCTTC

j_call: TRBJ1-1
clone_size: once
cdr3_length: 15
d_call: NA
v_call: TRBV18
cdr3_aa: CASSPVSGPGTEAFF
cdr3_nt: TGTGCCAGCTCACCGGTCTCGGGGCCTGGCACTGAAGCTTTCTTT

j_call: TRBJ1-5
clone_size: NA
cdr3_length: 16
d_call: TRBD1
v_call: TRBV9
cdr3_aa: CASSVDGTGPGQPQHF
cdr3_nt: TGTGCCAGCAGCGTAGACGGGACAGGGCCGGGTCAGCCCCAGCATTTT

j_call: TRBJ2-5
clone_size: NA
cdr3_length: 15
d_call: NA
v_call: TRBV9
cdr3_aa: CASSVLGGRQETQYF
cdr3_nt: TGTGCCAGCAGCGTCCTTGGGGGTCGGCAAGAGACCCAGTACTTC

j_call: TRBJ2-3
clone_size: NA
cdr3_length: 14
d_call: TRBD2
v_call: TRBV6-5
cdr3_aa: CASSYGGVSDTQYF
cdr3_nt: TGTGCCAGCAGTTATGGGGGGGTATCAGATACGCAGTATTTT

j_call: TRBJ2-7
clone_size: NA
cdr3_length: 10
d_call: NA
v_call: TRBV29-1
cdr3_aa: CSVGFGEQYF
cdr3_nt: TGCAGCGTTGGGTTCGGCGAGCAGTACTTC

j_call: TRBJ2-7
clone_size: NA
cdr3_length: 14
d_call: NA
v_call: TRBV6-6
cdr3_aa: CASTLHGGGYEQYF
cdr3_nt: TGTGCCAGCACTCTACACGGAGGGGGCTACGAGCAGTACTTC

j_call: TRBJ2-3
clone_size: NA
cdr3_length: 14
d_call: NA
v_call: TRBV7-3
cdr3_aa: CASSLKASRDTQYF
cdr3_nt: TGTGCCAGCAGCTTAAAGGCTAGCAGGGATACGCAGTATTTT

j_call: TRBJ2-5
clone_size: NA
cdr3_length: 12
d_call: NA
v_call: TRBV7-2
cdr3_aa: CASSPVQETQYF
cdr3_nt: TGTGCCAGCAGCCCGGTGCAAGAGACCCAGTACTTC

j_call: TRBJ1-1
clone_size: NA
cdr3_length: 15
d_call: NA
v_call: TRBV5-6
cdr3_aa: CASSFRSDSVTEAFF
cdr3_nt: TGTGCCAGCAGCTTTCGTTCGGACAGTGTTACTGAAGCTTTCTTT

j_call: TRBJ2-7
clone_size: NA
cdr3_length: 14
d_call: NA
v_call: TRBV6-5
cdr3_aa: CASYSPSASYEQYF
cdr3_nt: TGTGCCAGCTATTCCCCTAGCGCCTCCTACGAGCAGTACTTC

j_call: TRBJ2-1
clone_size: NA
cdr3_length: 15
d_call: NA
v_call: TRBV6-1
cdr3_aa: CASSEGSSSYNEQFF
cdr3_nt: TGTGCCAGCAGTGAAGGGAGCAGCTCCTACAATGAGCAGTTCTTC

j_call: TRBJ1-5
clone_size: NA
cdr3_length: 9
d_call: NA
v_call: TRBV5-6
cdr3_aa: CAIPYAQHF
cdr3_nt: TGTGCCATCCCGTACGCCCAGCATTTT

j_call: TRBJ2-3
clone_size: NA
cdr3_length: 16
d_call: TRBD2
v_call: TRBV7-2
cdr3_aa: CASSSTRGGNTDTQYF
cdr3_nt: TGTGCCAGCAGCTCAACCCGGGGGGGTAACACAGATACGCAGTATTTT

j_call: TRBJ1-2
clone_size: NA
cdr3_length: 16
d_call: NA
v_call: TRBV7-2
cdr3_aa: CASSLASLTLNYGYTF
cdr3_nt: TGTGCCAGCAGCTTAGCCTCCCTGACGCTTAACTATGGCTACACCTTC

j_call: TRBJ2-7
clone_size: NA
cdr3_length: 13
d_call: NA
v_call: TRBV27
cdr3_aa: CASRYAWGGEQYF
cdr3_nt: TGTGCCAGCAGGTATGCCTGGGGTGGCGAGCAGTACTTC

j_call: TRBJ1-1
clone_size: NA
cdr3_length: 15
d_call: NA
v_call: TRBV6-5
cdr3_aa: CASRPHGAVNTEAFF
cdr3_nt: TGTGCCAGCAGGCCCCACGGGGCAGTGAACACTGAAGCTTTCTTT

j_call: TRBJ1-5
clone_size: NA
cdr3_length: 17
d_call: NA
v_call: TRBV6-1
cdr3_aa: CASSASPGPGGNQPQHF
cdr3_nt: TGTGCCAGCAGTGCCAGCCCGGGCCCCGGAGGCAATCAGCCCCAGCATTTT

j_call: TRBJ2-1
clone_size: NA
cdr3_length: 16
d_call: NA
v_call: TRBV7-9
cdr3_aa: CASSLRLAASYNEQFF
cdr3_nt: TGTGCCAGCAGCCTAAGACTTGCCGCCTCCTACAATGAGCAGTTCTTC

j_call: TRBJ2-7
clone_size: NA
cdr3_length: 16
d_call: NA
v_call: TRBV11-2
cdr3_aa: CASSLRGGGGSYEQYF
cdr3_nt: TGTGCCAGCAGCTTAAGAGGAGGGGGGGGTTCCTACGAGCAGTACTTC

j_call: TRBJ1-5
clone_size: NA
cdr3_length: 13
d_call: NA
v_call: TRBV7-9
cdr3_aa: CASSRGRDQPQHF
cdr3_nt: TGTGCCAGCAGCCGAGGCCGGGATCAGCCCCAGCATTTT